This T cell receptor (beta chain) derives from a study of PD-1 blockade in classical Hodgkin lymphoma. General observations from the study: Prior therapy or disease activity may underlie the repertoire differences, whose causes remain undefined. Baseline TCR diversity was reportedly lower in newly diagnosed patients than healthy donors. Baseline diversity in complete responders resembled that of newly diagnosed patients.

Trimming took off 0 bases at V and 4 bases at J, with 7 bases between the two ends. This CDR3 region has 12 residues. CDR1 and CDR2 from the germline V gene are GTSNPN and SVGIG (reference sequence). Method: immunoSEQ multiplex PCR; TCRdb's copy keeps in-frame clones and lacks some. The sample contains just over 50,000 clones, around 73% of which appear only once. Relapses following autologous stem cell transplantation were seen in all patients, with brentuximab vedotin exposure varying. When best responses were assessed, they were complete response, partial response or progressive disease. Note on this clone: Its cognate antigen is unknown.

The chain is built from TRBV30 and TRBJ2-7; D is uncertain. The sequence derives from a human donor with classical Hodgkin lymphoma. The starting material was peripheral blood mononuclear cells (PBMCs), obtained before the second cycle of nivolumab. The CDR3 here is CAWSVQGYEQYF. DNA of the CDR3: TGTGCCTGGAGTGTTCAAGGATACGAGCAGTACTTC.